What follows is one TCR beta chain and its context. V shed 2 bases and J 8 bases; nucleotides not matched to a gene: 10. This CDR3 comprises 15 residues. Germline V gives CDR1 MRHNA, CDR2 SNTAGT. The data were taken from a study of blood T cell repertoires in COVID-19. Looking at the study overall: COVID-19 samples from acute and convalescent phases originated in the United States, Italy and Spain. The cDNA or gDNA used as material had been derived from T cells, B-cell-depleted T cells, or PBMCs.

Under the authors' procedure: It was from reference gene primer amplification that nucleated cell counts were estimated. Profiled with immunoSEQ multiplex PCR; TCRdb holds only in-frame clones, not every one. V and J calls and clone size are those listed in that table; D and trimming were worked out from the DNA. The sample holds a few hundred thousand clones; less than 85% are singletons and the top ten take 3.6%. The origin of this receptor is a woman younger than 35 with acute or convalescent COVID-19. This sequence joins TRBV6-4 and TRBJ1-2; 8 bases align to TRBD1. Sequenced input: peripheral blood. Here the CDR3 reads CASSDGEDRVDGYTF. In nucleotides, the CDR3 is TGTGCCAGCAGTGACGGAGAGGACAGGGTCGACGGCTACACCTTC.